These 29 T cell receptor beta chains share one sample of origin, sequenced in a study of shared clonotypes between healthy human individuals. The assay was immunoSEQ multiplex PCR, and TCRdb's table has in-frame clones only and misses some. The repertoire holds some 1,600,000 clones, with roughly 98% as singletons. The sequencing input was naive CD4+ T cells sorted from blood. The subset denotes: CD45RA+ positively selected. These receptors all stem from a man younger than 45 in good health.

CDR3 sequence reads: CASSPASHYEQYF. In DNA form, the CDR3 reads TGTGCCAGCTCACCGGCCAGTCACTACGAGCAGTACTTC. This chain connects TRBV18 to TRBJ2-7; D call uncertain. The CDR3 loop spans 13 amino acids. CDR1 is KGHSH and CDR2 is LQKENI in the germline V gene. V lost 3 bases to trimming and J lost 3 bases, with 9 bases between them.

Turning to this clone: Distinct nucleotide sequences in the sample also encode this CDR3. The rearrangement links TRBV7-9 to TRBJ2-7; no clear D gene. Germline loops: CDR1 SEHNR, CDR2 FQNEAQ (reference sequence). The length of the CDR3 is 11 residues. Trimming shortened V by 5 bases and J by 0 bases, and 2 bases separated the two germline ends. The CDR3: CASSRSYEQYF. CDR3 in DNA: TGTGCCAGCAGCCGCTCCTACGAGCAGTACTTC. Full variable domain (outside the CDR3, taken from reference TRBV7-9 and TRBJ2-7): DTGVSQNPRHKITKRGQNVTFRCDPISEHNRLYWYRQTLGQGPEFLTYFQNEAQLEKSRLLSDRFSAERPKGSFSTLEIQRTEQGDSAMYLCASSRSYEQYFGPGTRLTVT.

The V call is TRBV4-1, the J call TRBJ2-6, with TRBD2 matching 7 bases. With V trimmed by 1 base and J by 0 bases, 3 bases remained unmatched. Germline CDR1 and CDR2: MGHRA and YSYEKL. The CDR3 is 17 amino acids. CDR3 bases: TGCGCCAGCAGCCAAGTTTCTAGCGGCTCTGGGGCCAACGTCCTGACTTTC. It encodes CASSQVSSGSGANVLTF.

The chain couples TRBV10-3 to TRBJ2-2; D might be TRBD2 (6 bases). CDR3 size: 14 residues. Germline assignment: CDR1 ENHRY and CDR2 SYGVKD. The V and J ends lost 2 bases and 4 bases respectively, with 8 bases between them. CDR3 sequence reads: CAISEVGGTGELFF. The CDR3 coding sequence is TGTGCCATCAGTGAGGTGGGAGGCACCGGGGAGCTGTTTTTT.

V and J are TRBV19 and TRBJ2-2; 7 bases agree with TRBD1. Germline V gene data show CDR1 as LNHDA and CDR2 as SQIVND (reference sequence). Trimming removed 4 bases from V and 4 bases from J; junction bases left unmatched: 3. This CDR3 is 14 amino acids long. The CDR3 DNA sequence: TGTGCCAGTAGTAGAGACAGGGTCACCGGGGAGCTGTTTTTT. It yields the protein CASSRDRVTGELFF.

V and J are TRBV28 and TRBJ2-5, with D uncertain. V lost 7 bases and J 1 base, leaving 7 bases between the germline ends. This CDR3 comprises 12 residues. The V gene's germline CDR1 is MDHEN and CDR2 SYDVKM. The CDR3 DNA reads as TGTGCCAGCAAAACAGCCCAAGAGACCCAGTACTTC. Amino acid sequence: CASKTAQETQYF.

For this clone: Other DNA sequences in the same sample also yield this CDR3. The chain uses TRBV5-1 and TRBJ2-2, with 7 bases matching TRBD1. J was trimmed by 0 bases and V by 4 bases; bases with no gene match: 3. CDR3 size: 15 residues. Looked up from germline, CDR1 is SGHRS and CDR2 is YFSETQ. The CDR3 protein is CASSRGTANTGELFF. CDR3 nucleotides: TGCGCCAGCAGCCGTGGGACAGCGAACACCGGGGAGCTGTTTTTT. Complete variable domain (other parts from reference TRBV5-1 and TRBJ2-2): KAGVTQTPRYLIKTRGQQVTLSCSPISGHRSVSWYQQTPGQGLQFLFEYFSETQRNKGNFPGRFSGRQFSNSRSEMNVSTLELGDSALYLCASSRGTANTGELFFGEGSRLTVL.

About this clone itself: The identical CDR3 is also encoded by other nucleotide sequences in the sample. V gene TRBV9 combines with J gene TRBJ2-7; the match to TRBD2 covers 9 bases. The CDR3 is 15 amino acids. Germline-derived CDR1 and CDR2 are SGDLS and YYNGEE. J gave up 2 bases and V 0 bases, and 3 bases lay outside the gene matches. The CDR3: CASSVAASGTYEQYF. Written as DNA, the CDR3 is TGTGCCAGCAGCGTAGCGGCTAGCGGGACCTACGAGCAGTACTTC.

The chain employs TRBV6-1 and TRBJ2-7; D is undetermined. Germline assignment: CDR1 MNHNS and CDR2 SASEGT. With 7 bases removed from V and 1 base from J, the gap between germline ends came to 11 bases. The CDR3 extends over 13 amino acids. The CDR3 DNA reads TGTGCCAGCACCCCCGGACCGTCCTACGAGCAGTACTTC. Protein: CASTPGPSYEQYF.

V gene TRBV19 combines with J gene TRBJ2-1, with a possible D match to TRBD1 (6 bases). Trimming took off 2 bases at V and 10 bases at J, with 12 bases between the two ends. Per germline, CDR1 LNHDA and CDR2 SQIVND (reference sequence). CDR3 length: 13 residues. Here the CDR3 reads CASSIWAGEEQFF. CDR3 DNA sequence: TGTGCCAGTAGTATATGGGCAGGGGAAGAGCAGTTCTTC.

The chain employs TRBV7-9 and TRBJ2-7; 9 bases are a match to TRBD2. CDR3 size: 14 residues. With V trimmed by 3 bases and J by 5 bases, 5 bases remained unmatched. Germline assignment: CDR1 SEHNR and CDR2 FQNEAQ (reference sequence). The CDR3 DNA reads TGTGCCAGCAGCTTGGGGACTAGCCTAGACGAGCAGTACTTC. This codes for CASSLGTSLDEQYF.

V and J are TRBV11-2 and TRBJ2-1, with D maybe TRBD2 (6 bases). The CDR3 sequence is 17 residues long. CDR1 and CDR2 (germline): SGHAT, FQNNGV. Trimming left V 0 bases short and J 2 bases short, with 14 bases between. The CDR3 loop is CASSLDADGRPYNEQFF. CDR3 coding DNA: TGTGCCAGCAGCTTAGATGCGGACGGGAGACCCTACAATGAGCAGTTCTTC.

This clone showed up just a few times. CDR3 DNA: TGTGCCAGCTCACCACTAAGGGGCGGGGAGCTGTTTTTT. This encodes CASSPLRGGELFF. The chain combines TRBV18 with TRBJ2-2; possible D gene TRBD1, 5 bases. The germline gives CDR1 KGHSH, CDR2 LQKENI. The CDR3 contains 13 residues. The V and J ends lost 1 base and 7 bases respectively, with 7 bases between them.

The rearrangement joins TRBV30 to TRBJ2-7; a weak D match, TRBD1 (5 bases). Germline V gene lookup returns CDR1 GTSNPN and CDR2 SVGIG (reference sequence). The CDR3 loop spans 13 amino acids. Between the trimmed V and J ends, which lost 5 bases and 0 bases, there was a span of 11 bases. The CDR3: CAWGGQGSYEQYF. CDR3 nucleotide sequence: TGTGCCTGGGGTGGTCAGGGCTCCTACGAGCAGTACTTC.

V and J are TRBV11-2 and TRBJ1-2; 8 bases match TRBD1. The junction had 8 bases not matched to a gene; V was cut back by 5 bases and J by 3 bases. CDR3 length: 15 residues. The V gene's germline CDR1 is SGHAT and CDR2 FQNNGV. The CDR3 DNA reads TGTGCCAGCAGCCGGACAGGGTTTGAGGACTATGGCTACACCTTC. Translating it yields CASSRTGFEDYGYTF. Variable domain in full (rest from reference TRBV11-2 and TRBJ1-2): EAGVAQSPRYKIIEKRQSVAFWCNPISGHATLYWYQQILGQGPKLLIQFQNNGVVDDSQLPKDRFSAERLKGVDSTLKIQPAKLEDSAVYLCASSRTGFEDYGYTFGSGTRLTVV.

This rearrangement joins TRBV7-9 to TRBJ2-3; a weak D match, TRBD2 (6 bases). Deletions cut 5 bases from V and 6 bases from J, with 15 bases between. The CDR3 has 14 residues. The V gene's germline CDR1 is SEHNR and CDR2 FQNEAQ (reference sequence). This CDR3 is CASSPGLAWDTQYF. Written as DNA, the CDR3 is TGTGCCAGCAGCCCGGGGCTAGCGTGGGATACGCAGTATTTT.

The chain is built from TRBV7-9 and TRBJ2-5; 11 bases agree with TRBD1. J gave up 4 bases and V 3 bases, and 10 bases lay outside the gene matches. Germline lookup yields CDR1 SEHNR and CDR2 FQNEAQ (reference sequence). The CDR3 runs 17 residues. In nucleotides, the CDR3 is TGTGCCAGCAGCTTCTTCAGCCCGGGACAGGGGGGAGAGACCCAGTACTTC. This encodes CASSFFSPGQGGETQYF. Complete variable domain (other parts from reference TRBV7-9 and TRBJ2-5): DTGVSQNPRHKITKRGQNVTFRCDPISEHNRLYWYRQTLGQGPEFLTYFQNEAQLEKSRLLSDRFSAERPKGSFSTLEIQRTEQGDSAMYLCASSFFSPGQGGETQYFGPGTRLLVL.

V gene TRBV5-1 combines with J gene TRBJ2-2, with D perhaps TRBD1 (6 bases). With 4 bases removed from V and 2 bases from J, the gap between germline ends came to 15 bases. Germline CDR1 is SGHRS and CDR2 is YFSETQ. The CDR3 runs 16 residues. The CDR3 loop reads CASSPTPQGNTGELFF. The CDR3 DNA is TGCGCCAGCAGCCCTACACCACAGGGAAACACCGGGGAGCTGTTTTTT.

A remark on this clone: At the DNA level, this CDR3 is encoded by other sequences in the same sample as well. The chain links TRBV30 to TRBJ2-1; a weak D match, TRBD2 (5 bases). Per germline, CDR1 GTSNPN and CDR2 SVGIG (reference sequence). Deletions cut 3 bases from V and 9 bases from J, with 12 bases between. This CDR3 spans 12 amino acids. CDR3 sequence (DNA): TGTGCCTGGAGCCCCGGGGTGGGTGAGCAGTTCTTC. It translates to CAWSPGVGEQFF.

This clone was recorded once. The chain couples TRBV10-1 to TRBJ2-1; D remains ambiguous. Germline V lookup: CDR1 WNHNN, CDR2 SYGVQD (reference sequence). This CDR3 has 16 residues. V was pared by 6 bases and J by 2 bases, with 17 bases between. The CDR3 DNA reads TGCGCCAGCAGCCCGCGGCCGAAAGATCCCTACAATGAGCAGTTCTTC. It translates to CASSPRPKDPYNEQFF.

V is TRBV6-5 and J is TRBJ2-7, with TRBD1 matching 8 bases. The CDR3 has 13 residues. Germline-derived CDR1 and CDR2 are MNHEY and SVGAGI. The V and J ends lost 6 bases and 2 bases, in that order; junction bases with no gene match: 3. CDR3 residues: CASRRTGTYEQYF. Here the CDR3 DNA reads TGTGCCAGCAGAAGGACAGGGACCTACGAGCAGTACTTC.

The chain recombines TRBV5-1 with TRBJ2-5; unclear D gene. This CDR3 contains 14 residues. Trimming left V 2 bases short and J 2 bases short, with 10 bases between. Germline V CDR1 and CDR2: SGHRS, YFSETQ. The CDR3 spells CASSLGAEQETQYF. In nucleotides, the CDR3 is TGCGCCAGCAGCTTAGGTGCAGAGCAAGAGACCCAGTACTTC. The complete variable domain, with remaining parts taken from reference TRBV5-1 and TRBJ2-5, reads KAGVTQTPRYLIKTRGQQVTLSCSPISGHRSVSWYQQTPGQGLQFLFEYFSETQRNKGNFPGRFSGRQFSNSRSEMNVSTLELGDSALYLCASSLGAEQETQYFGPGTRLLVL.

The V and J genes are TRBV9 and TRBJ2-1, with D possibly TRBD2 on 5 matching bases. CDR1 is SGDLS and CDR2 is YYNGEE in the germline V gene. Between the trimmed V and J ends, which lost 0 bases and 6 bases, there was a span of 19 bases. This CDR3 comprises 17 residues. The chain's CDR3 is CASSVALSSIEGNEQFF. Here the CDR3 DNA reads TGTGCCAGCAGCGTAGCTTTATCGTCGATCGAGGGCAATGAGCAGTTCTTC.

V usage is TRBV7-9 and J usage is TRBJ1-1; no reliable D call. V shed 2 bases and J shed 1 base, with 14 bases lying between them. The CDR3 contains 16 residues. In germline, CDR1 is SEHNR, CDR2 FQNEAQ (reference sequence). CDR3: CASSLTPMGRNTEAFF. The CDR3 DNA reads TGTGCCAGCAGCTTAACCCCGATGGGTAGGAACACTGAAGCTTTCTTT. The full variable domain, in which reference TRBV7-9 and TRBJ1-1 provide the parts outside the CDR3, is DTGVSQNPRHKITKRGQNVTFRCDPISEHNRLYWYRQTLGQGPEFLTYFQNEAQLEKSRLLSDRFSAERPKGSFSTLEIQRTEQGDSAMYLCASSLTPMGRNTEAFFGQGTRLTVV.

This chain joins TRBV10-3 and TRBJ1-1, with D unresolved. The CDR3 covers 14 residues. CDR1 and CDR2 (germline): ENHRY, SYGVKD. The V end lost 3 bases, the J end lost 2 bases, and 10 bases lay between the germline ends. The CDR3, as DNA: TGTGCCATCAGTGACCGGGAGGGCAACACTGAAGCTTTCTTT. This translates into CAISDREGNTEAFF.

The sample holds one count of this clone. The chain couples TRBV6-1 to TRBJ1-2; 9 positions agree with TRBD1. The junction had 4 bases not matched to a gene; V was cut back by 5 bases and J by 3 bases. This CDR3 is built from 14 residues. Germline V gene sequence: CDR1 MNHNS, CDR2 SASEGT. In DNA form, the CDR3 reads TGTGCCAGCAGTCGGGACAGGGATTACTATGGCTACACCTTC. It encodes CASSRDRDYYGYTF.

The CDR3 loop reads CASSFDLGGQQYF. The CDR3 DNA sequence: TGTGCCAGCAGCTTCGATCTCGGGGGTCAGCAGTACTTC. The rearrangement links TRBV5-4 to TRBJ2-7; D might be TRBD2 (6 bases). Germline V CDR1 and CDR2: SGHNT, YYREEE (reference sequence). With 2 bases removed from V and 8 bases from J, the gap between germline ends came to 14 bases. CDR3 length: 13 residues.

The J gene is TRBJ2-7, the V gene TRBV9; 12 nucleotides line up with TRBD2. Germline loops: CDR1 SGDLS, CDR2 YYNGEE. The CDR3 has 13 amino acids. V lost 4 bases, J lost 12 bases, and 8 bases stayed unmatched. CDR3 residues: CASSTGLAGWAYF. The CDR3 DNA follows: TGTGCCAGCAGCACCGGACTAGCGGGATGGGCGTACTTC. The complete variable domain, with remaining parts taken from reference TRBV9 and TRBJ2-7, reads DSGVTQTPKHLITATGQRVTLRCSPRSGDLSVYWYQQSLDQGLQFLIQYYNGEERAKGNILERFSAQQFPDLHSELNLSSLELGDSALYFCASSTGLAGWAYFGPGTRLTVT.

A single count supports this clone. This chain uses TRBV18 with TRBJ2-7; either TRBD1 or TRBD2 may supply D (5 bases each). CDR1 and CDR2 from the germline V gene are KGHSH and LQKENI. Trimming stripped 4 bases from V and 9 bases from J, with 19 bases between. This CDR3 contains 14 residues. CDR3 loop: CASSQGLNEGMQYF. The CDR3 nucleotides are TGTGCCAGCTCACAGGGCCTAAATGAGGGGATGCAGTACTTC. Using reference TRBV18 and TRBJ2-7 for the parts outside the CDR3, the full variable domain is NAGVMQNPRHLVRRRGQEARLRCSPMKGHSHVYWYRQLPEEGLKFMVYLQKENIIDESGMPKERFSAEFPKEGPSILRIQQVVRGDSAAYFCASSQGLNEGMQYFGPGTRLTVT.